These 27 T cell receptor beta chains came from one sample sequenced in a study of T cells after yellow fever vaccination. MiXCR, run by TCRdb on the 5' RACE reads, gives a single entry per CDR3 protein. The table shows more than 450,000 distinct CDR3 sequences, with just over 20% occurring only once. This material consisted of PBMCs, taken 21 days after the first yellow fever vaccination. These receptors all stem from a man between 18 and 29 years old who received the YFV17D yellow fever vaccine.

In its sample, this clonotype was seen a few times. V gene TRBV20-1 combines with J gene TRBJ1-2; TRBD1 aligns across 7 bases. The CDR3 covers 12 residues. Germline V gives CDR1 DFQATT, CDR2 SNEGSKA (reference sequence). With V trimmed by 5 bases and J by 3 bases, 3 bases remained unmatched. The CDR3 coding sequence is TGCAGTGCTCCTGACAGGGACTATGGCTACACCTTC. As protein: CSAPDRDYGYTF.

This clonotype was seen only a few times. The rearrangement joins TRBV12-3 or TRBV12-4 to TRBJ2-2, with D possibly called TRBD1 or TRBD2 (5 bases each). The length of the CDR3 is 16 residues. V shed 6 bases and J shed 6 bases, with 20 bases lying between them. CDR3 in amino acids: CASRRPNGTRAGELFF. DNA of the CDR3: TGTGCCAGCAGGAGACCGAACGGGACCCGGGCCGGGGAGCTGTTTTTT.

This clonotype has a handful of counts. V usage is TRBV4-3 and J usage is TRBJ2-1; D is possibly TRBD2 (6 bases). CDR1 and CDR2 from the germline V gene are LGHNA and YSLEER. The length of the CDR3 is 16 residues. The V and J ends lost 0 bases and 8 bases respectively, with 17 bases between them. CDR3 bases: TGCGCCAGCAGCCAAGATAGGCTGCGGAGGGTGGATGAGCAGTTCTTC. Protein: CASSQDRLRRVDEQFF.

This clonotype was seen more than once but under ten times. The chain employs TRBV9 and TRBJ2-5, with D possibly TRBD1 on 6 matching bases. Trimming stripped 3 bases from V and 7 bases from J, with 22 bases between. This CDR3 is built from 16 residues. CDR1 and CDR2 from the germline V gene are SGDLS and YYNGEE. CDR3 DNA sequence: TGTGCCAGCAGCGATAGTAGTAACAGGGCCTTAGGGACCCAGTACTTC. Translating it yields CASSDSSNRALGTQYF.

CDR3 DNA: TGTGCCAGCAACGAGGGGGCGCGCACTGAAGCTTTCTTT. This encodes CASNEGARTEAFF. The chain carries TRBV12-3 or TRBV12-4 and TRBJ1-1; 7 bases match TRBD1. CDR3 size: 13 residues. Trimming removed 7 bases from V and 4 bases from J; junction bases left unmatched: 6.

This clonotype was picked up a small number of times. The DNA for the CDR3 is TGCGCCAGCAGCCCCTCCTGGACTATCGAGGATACGCAGTATTTT. Protein: CASSPSWTIEDTQYF. The chain has TRBV4-3 and TRBJ2-3; tentative D call: TRBD2 (6 bases). V was shortened by 4 bases and J by 6 bases, with 17 bases between the two germline ends. The germline CDR1 and CDR2 sequences are LGHNA and YSLEER. This CDR3 is built from 15 residues.

The rearrangement links TRBV5-1 to TRBJ1-2, with D possibly TRBD1 on 5 matching bases. V gave up 1 base and J gave up 7 bases, with 11 bases separating them. CDR1 and CDR2 from the germline V gene are SGHRS and YFSETQ. This CDR3 spans 13 amino acids. The CDR3 nucleotides read TGCGCCAGCAGCTTGCCCGAAGGGGTTGGCTACACCTTC. This sequence encodes CASSLPEGVGYTF. The variable domain in full, with the rest retrieved from reference TRBV5-1 and TRBJ1-2, is KAGVTQTPRYLIKTRGQQVTLSCSPISGHRSVSWYQQTPGQGLQFLFEYFSETQRNKGNFPGRFSGRQFSNSRSEMNVSTLELGDSALYLCASSLPEGVGYTFGSGTRLTVV.

A few counts support this clonotype. The chain is built from TRBV4-1 and TRBJ2-5, with TRBD1 identical over 10 bases. V lost 6 bases, J lost 5 bases, and 12 bases stayed unmatched. Germline loops: CDR1 MGHRA, CDR2 YSYEKL. The CDR3 sequence is 16 residues long. CDR3 protein: CASSRQGAGIFETQYF. In nucleotides, the CDR3 is TGCGCCAGCAGTCGACAGGGGGCAGGTATATTCGAGACCCAGTACTTC.

This chain links TRBV5-6 with TRBJ2-5; a weak D match, TRBD2 (6 bases). Germline CDR1 reads SGHDT; CDR2 reads YYEEEE. Trimming removed 1 base at V and 2 bases at J, with 15 bases between. The CDR3 is 16 residues long. CDR3: CASSLYLATPQETQYF. The CDR3 DNA sequence: TGTGCCAGCAGCTTGTATCTAGCGACCCCTCAAGAGACCCAGTACTTC.

This chain links TRBV3-1 with TRBJ2-7, with 9 bases matching TRBD2. The CDR3 covers 15 residues. Germline-derived CDR1 and CDR2 are LGHDT and YNNKEL (reference sequence). With V trimmed by 1 base and J by 7 bases, 8 bases remained unmatched. CDR3 nucleotides: TGTGCCAGCAGCCAAGGGCGGGGGGGCCCATGGGAGCAGTACTTC. This gives the protein CASSQGRGGPWEQYF.

The chain carries TRBV6-1 and TRBJ2-7, with 7 bases fitting TRBD1. The germline V gene has CDR1 MNHNS and CDR2 SASEGT. The CDR3 is 13 amino acids. Trimming took 5 bases from V and 1 from J; bases not matched to a gene: 2. CDR3 loop: CASSRQGSYEQYF. The CDR3 nucleotides are TGTGCCAGCAGTCGACAGGGTTCCTACGAGCAGTACTTC.

This chain links TRBV5-1 with TRBJ1-2; 10 nucleotides agree with TRBD1. V gave up 0 bases and J gave up 8 bases; unmatched junction bases: 7. The germline gives CDR1 SGHRS, CDR2 YFSETQ. The CDR3 extends over 15 amino acids. As DNA, the CDR3 is TGCGCCAGCAGCTTGGGGGACAGGGGCCGCCGCGGCTACACCTTC. This sequence encodes CASSLGDRGRRGYTF. The entire variable domain, with the rest obtained from reference TRBV5-1 and TRBJ1-2, is as follows: KAGVTQTPRYLIKTRGQQVTLSCSPISGHRSVSWYQQTPGQGLQFLFEYFSETQRNKGNFPGRFSGRQFSNSRSEMNVSTLELGDSALYLCASSLGDRGRRGYTFGSGTRLTVV.

This chain uses TRBV6-2 or TRBV6-3 with TRBJ2-1; D ambiguous. The CDR3 consists of 15 residues. Germline V gene lookup returns CDR1 MNHEY and CDR2 SVGEGT. The V end was cut by 3 bases, the J end by 1 base, with 10 bases between. The CDR3 DNA reads TGTGCCAGCAGTTATTATCAGGTTTCCTACAATGAGCAGTTCTTC. This encodes CASSYYQVSYNEQFF.

The rearrangement joins TRBV5-6 to TRBJ1-5, with 9 nucleotides matching TRBD1. The germline V gene encodes CDR1 SGHDT and CDR2 YYEEEE. The CDR3 sequence is 15 residues long. V dropped 2 bases and J dropped 6; count of bases not matched to a gene: 6. The CDR3 spells CASSFGTGQGQPQHF. The CDR3 DNA is TGTGCCAGCAGCTTCGGGACAGGGCAGGGTCAGCCCCAGCATTTT.

The chain uses TRBV12-3 or TRBV12-4 and TRBJ2-5; TRBD2 agrees at 9 bases. V lost 3 bases, J lost 0 bases, and 8 bases stayed unmatched. The CDR3 totals 17 residues. CDR3 DNA: TGTGCCAGCAGTTTCTTCCCGGCGGGGGGGTACCAAGAGACCCAGTACTTC. Protein product: CASSFFPAGGYQETQYF.

V is TRBV7-8 and J is TRBJ2-7; 8 nucleotides align to TRBD2. The CDR3 loop spans 15 amino acids. CDR1 is SGHVS, CDR2 FQNEAQ, per germline. Unmatched junction bases numbered 9, after V lost 4 bases and J lost 4 bases. CDR3 DNA: TGTGCCAGCAGCTCACGGAGTAGCGGGGTATACGAGCAGTACTTC. Translating it yields CASSSRSSGVYEQYF. Supplemented by reference TRBV7-8 and TRBJ2-7, the full variable domain reads GAGVSQSPRYKVAKRGQDVALRCDPISGHVSLFWYQQALGQGPEFLTYFQNEAQLDKSGLPSDRFFAERPEGSVSTLKIQRTQQEDSAVYLCASSSRSSGVYEQYFGPGTRLTVT.

Only a few counts were recorded for this clonotype. The chain carries TRBV3-1 and TRBJ1-5; 9 bases align to TRBD1. V trimming: 1 base; J trimming: 0 bases; junction bases outside the gene matches: 7. Germline V gene lookup returns CDR1 LGHDT and CDR2 YNNKEL (reference sequence). The CDR3 is made up of 18 amino acids. The CDR3 bases are TGTGCCAGCAGCCAAGTTTTGGACAGGGGCAATAGCAATCAGCCCCAGCATTTT. Amino acids: CASSQVLDRGNSNQPQHF.

This clonotype has more than one count but fewer than ten. The chain has TRBV20-1 and TRBJ2-5, with 11 bases fitting TRBD2. CDR3 length: 18 amino acids. Per the germline V gene, CDR1 is DFQATT and CDR2 is SNEGSKA (reference sequence). V was clipped by 0 bases and J by 5 bases; unmatched bases: 14. CDR3 residues: CSARDLGVAGGQLETQYF. The CDR3 DNA is TGCAGTGCTAGAGATCTTGGGGTAGCGGGGGGGCAACTGGAGACCCAGTACTTC.

This clonotype was observed a few times. CDR3 nucleotide sequence: TGTGCCAGCAGCTTAAGGCGCCAGGTTCCTGGCTACACCTTC. Protein: CASSLRRQVPGYTF. J is TRBJ1-2 and V is TRBV7-2; D remains unclear. CDR1 is SGHTA, CDR2 FQGNSA, per germline. The CDR3 is made up of 14 amino acids. Trimming took 2 bases from V and 7 from J, leaving 14 bases between them.

This chain connects TRBV7-6 to TRBJ2-7; a weak D match, TRBD1 (6 bases). Germline loops: CDR1 SGHVS, CDR2 FNYEAQ. V was shortened by 0 bases and J by 2 bases, with 11 bases between the two germline ends. This CDR3 contains 15 residues. The CDR3 here is CASSLAPQGPYEQYV. DNA of the CDR3: TGTGCCAGCAGCTTAGCCCCCCAGGGGCCCTACGAGCAGTACGTC.

Comment on this clonotype: A read error may be the cause here, since a much bigger clone is one base away. The rearrangement joins TRBV5-1 to TRBJ1-1; D not resolved. The germline V and J ends were trimmed by 0 bases and 7 bases, with 4 bases remaining between them. The CDR3 is 11 amino acids. Germline V gives CDR1 SGHRS, CDR2 YFSETQ. CDR3 in DNA: TGCGCCAGCAGCTTGGACAGTGAAGCTTTCTTT. Its translation: CASSLDSEAFF.

V usage is TRBV9 and J usage is TRBJ1-2, with D maybe TRBD1 (5 bases). Trimming removed 0 bases from V and 3 bases from J, with 12 bases in between. Germline values: CDR1 SGDLS, CDR2 YYNGEE. This CDR3 contains 15 residues. CDR3 loop: CASSVDGAPDYGYTF. The CDR3 nucleotides read TGTGCCAGCAGCGTAGACGGGGCGCCGGACTATGGCTACACCTTC.

The chain has TRBV5-1 and TRBJ2-3, with 7 bases lining up with TRBD2. This CDR3 region has 15 residues. CDR1 is SGHRS, CDR2 YFSETQ, per germline. The junction had 10 bases not matched to a gene; V was cut back by 0 bases and J by 9 bases. CDR3 nucleotides: TGCGCCAGCAGCTTGGAGGGACTACCAGCATGGACGCAGTATTTT. The encoded protein is CASSLEGLPAWTQYF.

The V call is TRBV25-1, the J call TRBJ2-1; 10 positions agree with TRBD2. Unmatched junction bases numbered 6, after V lost 5 bases and J lost 2 bases. CDR3 length: 16 residues. The germline gives CDR1 MGHDK, CDR2 SYGVNS. CDR3 in amino acids: CASSIRTSGAYNEQFF. The CDR3 DNA reads TGTGCCAGCAGTATAAGGACTAGCGGCGCCTACAATGAGCAGTTCTTC.

The chain carries TRBV4-1 and TRBJ1-1; a possible D gene is TRBD1 (6 bases). The CDR3 consists of 15 residues. Germline V lookup: CDR1 MGHRA, CDR2 YSYEKL. Trimming took off 3 bases at V and 5 bases at J, with 16 bases between the two ends. The CDR3 is CASSQYTGKETEAFF. The CDR3, as DNA: TGCGCCAGCAGCCAGTATACAGGGAAGGAAACTGAAGCTTTCTTT.

The chain combines TRBV29-1 with TRBJ2-1; no definite D call. Germline V gives CDR1 SQVTM, CDR2 ANQGSEA. V was clipped by 4 bases and J by 7 bases, with 8 bases between them. The CDR3 has 11 amino acids. The CDR3 spells CSVAKLNEQFF. CDR3 DNA: TGCAGCGTTGCCAAGTTGAATGAGCAGTTCTTC.

V usage is TRBV27 and J usage is TRBJ1-4; D unresolved. V was shortened by 8 bases and J by 0 bases, with 19 bases between the two germline ends. The germline V gene has CDR1 MNHEY and CDR2 SMNVEV (reference sequence). The CDR3 is 17 residues long. The CDR3 sequence is CASGKFARIATNEKLFF. The CDR3 DNA is TGTGCCAGCGGCAAATTCGCCCGGATCGCAACTAATGAAAAACTGTTTTTT. The full variable domain, with the rest looked up from reference TRBV27 and TRBJ1-4, is EAQVTQNPRYLITVTGKKLTVTCSQNMNHEYMSWYRQDPGLGLRQIYYSMNVEVTDKGDVPEGYKVSRKEKRNFPLILESPSPNQTSLYFCASGKFARIATNEKLFFGSGTQLSVL.